This T cell receptor (beta chain) comes out of a study of regulatory T cells in long-lasting Graves disease. For the study at large: Persistent Graves' disease denoted over 5 years of antithyroid drugs plus positive TSH receptor antibodies. Study conclusions and caveats: Persistent-disease Graves' patients showed less TCR diversity than new cases.

Per germline, CDR1 SGHAT and CDR2 FQNNGV. The CDR3 spans 14 residues. V lost 1 base and J lost 5; bases outside the gene matches: 4. Described time point: persistent/refractory GD, antithyroid drugs over 5 years with positive TRAb. RNA isolated from PBMCs was used to make the TCR library. This clonotype has a count of ten or more. Its antigen is as yet unknown. CDR3 regions were amplified by Arm-PCR using iRepertoire HTBI primers to build TCR beta libraries. TCRdb re-derived calls from the multiplex PCR reads in MiXCR, one entry per CDR3 protein. The sample gives about 470,000 distinct CDR3 sequences, roughly 20% of which show up once; less than 9% is in the top ten.

This receptor was obtained from a female donor with Graves disease. The V and J genes are TRBV11-2 and TRBJ2-7; TRBD2 aligns across 8 bases. This specimen consisted of peripheral blood mononuclear cells (PBMCs), obtained when the disease was refractory, from a patient treated with antithyroid drugs. CDR3 residues: CASSLVRGADEQYF. Written as DNA, the CDR3 is TGTGCCAGCAGCTTAGTGCGGGGGGCGGACGAGCAGTACTTC.